The 7 T cell receptor beta chains listed next were all sequenced from one sample in a study of cytomegalovirus exposure and HLA in healthy donors. The primer mix had 60 Vbeta and 13 Jbeta primers. Method: immunoSEQ multiplex PCR; TCRdb's copy keeps in-frame clones and lacks some. The table shows about 76,000 clones, with approximately 80% occurring only once. Sequencing was carried out using PBMCs. The receptors stem from a woman in her twenties or thirties in good health and CMV-seronegative.

The CDR3 spells CASSWDRGKSQPQHF. Here the CDR3 DNA reads TGTGCCAGCAGTTGGGACAGGGGAAAGAGTCAGCCCCAGCATTTT. The chain links TRBV6-5 to TRBJ1-5; 10 bases agree with TRBD1. The CDR3 has 15 amino acids. J lost 6 bases, V lost 4 bases, and 6 bases had no gene match. Germline loops: CDR1 MNHEY, CDR2 SVGAGI.

The genes are TRBV12-5 and TRBJ2-2; 7 bases align to TRBD1. With 6 bases clipped from V and 0 bases from J, the junction kept 10 bases outside the gene matches. The CDR3 length is 17 residues. CDR1 and CDR2 (germline): LGHNT, FRNRAP. The CDR3 coding sequence is TGTGCTAGTGGCCAGTCCCCCAGGGGGACGAACACCGGGGAGCTGTTTTTT. It translates to CASGQSPRGTNTGELFF.

The chain carries TRBV5-6 and TRBJ2-5; D might be TRBD1 (5 bases). Germline assignment: CDR1 SGHDT and CDR2 YYEEEE. V was shortened by 3 bases and J by 3 bases, with 9 bases between the two germline ends. The CDR3 has 13 residues. The CDR3 sequence is CASSWQGKETQYF. The DNA for the CDR3 is TGTGCCAGCAGCTGGCAGGGAAAAGAGACCCAGTACTTC.

To note about this clone: Other DNA sequences in the same sample also yield this CDR3. The chain recombines TRBV4-3 with TRBJ2-3; maybe TRBD2 (6 bases). The germline CDR1 and CDR2 sequences are LGHNA and YSLEER. This CDR3 spans 17 amino acids. V was trimmed by 0 bases and J by 2 bases, leaving 15 bases between them. In DNA, the CDR3 is TGCGCCAGCAGCCAAGATCGGGGTAGCGGATCCACAGATACGCAGTATTTT. The encoded protein is CASSQDRGSGSTDTQYF.

The rearrangement links TRBV14 to TRBJ2-1, with D maybe TRBD2 (6 bases). Trimming took 4 bases from V and 4 from J, leaving 17 bases between them. The CDR3 extends over 16 amino acids. The germline V gene encodes CDR1 SGHDN and CDR2 FVKESK. The CDR3: CASSPLGGVGYNEQFF. DNA of the CDR3: TGTGCCAGCAGCCCTCTAGGAGGGGTTGGTTACAATGAGCAGTTCTTC.

The chain uses TRBV30 and TRBJ2-7; D is possibly TRBD2 (6 bases). Trimming took 4 bases from V and 3 from J, leaving 10 bases between them. There are 12 residues in the CDR3. Germline CDR1 reads GTSNPN; CDR2 reads SVGIG (reference sequence). CDR3 bases: TGTGCCTGGACTGGGGGGTTCTACGAGCAGTACTTC. Protein sequence: CAWTGGFYEQYF.

V is TRBV5-1 and J is TRBJ2-1; TRBD2 aligns across 8 bases. V lost 1 base, J lost 2 bases, and 23 bases stayed unmatched. In germline, CDR1 is SGHRS, CDR2 YFSETQ. The CDR3 length is 22 residues. CDR3 DNA: TGCGCCAGCAGCTTGAGGCCACCCGAGGGATACGGGACTAGGGCCCCCTACAATGAGCAGTTCTTC. Protein product: CASSLRPPEGYGTRAPYNEQFF.